This T cell receptor beta chain came from a study of T cells after posttransplantation cyclophosphamide. General observations from the study: After PTCy, TRB diversity resembled that of CNI/methotrexate controls. Skin or GI-infiltrating T cells shared few TRB sequences with blood.

From germline, CDR1 is SGDLS and CDR2 YYNGEE. V was clipped by 2 bases and J by 4 bases, with 9 bases between them. The CDR3 runs 13 residues. The table came from immunoSEQ multiplex PCR; TCRdb's copy has only in-frame clones and leaves some out. The sample consists of under 20,000 clones, approximately 69% of them appearing once. Many counts were recorded for this clone. Its specificity is unknown. Cyclophosphamide on days +3 and +4 followed busulfan-fludarabine conditioning and a marrow graft. The source was PBMCs, collected after an allogeneic stem cell transplant with post-transplant cyclophosphamide. This clonotype was sampled from a young adult male patient who received an allogeneic stem cell transplant from a related donor, was CMV-positive, and had acute GVHD only. A share of the T cells may be of graft donor origin. This chain connects TRBV9 to TRBJ1-1; weak D call: TRBD1 (6 bases). The CDR3 region has the DNA TGTGCCAGCAGCGTTCTACAGGGCACTGAAGCTTTCTTT. Translated, it gives CASSVLQGTEAFF.